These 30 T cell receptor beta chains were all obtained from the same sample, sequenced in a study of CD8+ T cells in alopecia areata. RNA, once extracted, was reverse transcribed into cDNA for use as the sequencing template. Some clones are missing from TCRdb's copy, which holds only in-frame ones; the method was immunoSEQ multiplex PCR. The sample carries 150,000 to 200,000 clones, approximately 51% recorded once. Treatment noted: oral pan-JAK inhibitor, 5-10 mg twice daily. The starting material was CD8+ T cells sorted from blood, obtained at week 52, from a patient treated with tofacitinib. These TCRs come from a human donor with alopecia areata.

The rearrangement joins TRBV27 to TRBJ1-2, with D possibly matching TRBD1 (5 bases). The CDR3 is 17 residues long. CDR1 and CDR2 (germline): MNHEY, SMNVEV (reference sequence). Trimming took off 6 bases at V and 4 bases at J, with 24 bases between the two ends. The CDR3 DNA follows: TGTGCCAGCAGCCCTCTGGCCGGAGGCAGGGTGGGCTATGGCTACACCTTC. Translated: CASSPLAGGRVGYGYTF.

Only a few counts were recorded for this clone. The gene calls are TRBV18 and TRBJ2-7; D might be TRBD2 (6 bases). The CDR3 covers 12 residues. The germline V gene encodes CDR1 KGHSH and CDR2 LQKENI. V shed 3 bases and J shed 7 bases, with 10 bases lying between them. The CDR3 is CASSPREREQYF. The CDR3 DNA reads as TGTGCCAGCTCACCCCGGGAGAGGGAGCAGTACTTC.

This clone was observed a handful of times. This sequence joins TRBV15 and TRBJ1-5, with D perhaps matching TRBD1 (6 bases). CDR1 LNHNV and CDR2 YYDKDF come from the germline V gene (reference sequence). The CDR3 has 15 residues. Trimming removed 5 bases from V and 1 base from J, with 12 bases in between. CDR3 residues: CATSRGADSNQPQHF. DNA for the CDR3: TGTGCCACCAGCCGGGGGGCGGACAGCAATCAGCCCCAGCATTTT.

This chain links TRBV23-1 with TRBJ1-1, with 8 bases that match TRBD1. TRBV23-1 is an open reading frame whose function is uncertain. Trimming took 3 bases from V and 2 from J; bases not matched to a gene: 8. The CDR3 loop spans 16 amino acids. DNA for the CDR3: TGCGCCAGCAGTCACGACCCCCAGGGGGCCAACACTGAAGCTTTCTTT. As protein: CASSHDPQGANTEAFF.

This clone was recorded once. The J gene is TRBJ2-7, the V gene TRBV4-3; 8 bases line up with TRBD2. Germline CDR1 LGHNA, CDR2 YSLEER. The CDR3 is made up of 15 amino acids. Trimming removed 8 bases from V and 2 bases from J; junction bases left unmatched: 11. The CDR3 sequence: CASSRARGGPYEQYF. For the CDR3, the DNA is TGCGCCAGCTCCCGCGCACGGGGGGGGCCCTACGAGCAGTACTTC.

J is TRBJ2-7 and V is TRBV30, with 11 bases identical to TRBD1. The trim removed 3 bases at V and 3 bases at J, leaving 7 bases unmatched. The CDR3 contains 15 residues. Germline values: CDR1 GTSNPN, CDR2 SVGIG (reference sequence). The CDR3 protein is CAWSPRDRGFYEQYF. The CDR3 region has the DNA TGTGCCTGGAGCCCGCGGGACAGGGGGTTCTACGAGCAGTACTTC. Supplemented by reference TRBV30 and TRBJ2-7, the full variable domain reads SQTIHQWPATLVQPVGSPLSLECTVEGTSNPNLYWYRQAAGRGLQLLFYSVGIGQISSEVPQNLSASRPQDRQFILSSKKLLLSDSGFYLCAWSPRDRGFYEQYFGPGTRLTVT.

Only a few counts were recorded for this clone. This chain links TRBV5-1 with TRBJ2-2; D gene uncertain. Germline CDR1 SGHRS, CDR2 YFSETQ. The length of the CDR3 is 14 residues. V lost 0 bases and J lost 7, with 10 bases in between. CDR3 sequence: CASSLGILGGELFF. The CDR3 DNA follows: TGCGCCAGCAGCTTGGGAATACTCGGCGGGGAGCTGTTTTTT.

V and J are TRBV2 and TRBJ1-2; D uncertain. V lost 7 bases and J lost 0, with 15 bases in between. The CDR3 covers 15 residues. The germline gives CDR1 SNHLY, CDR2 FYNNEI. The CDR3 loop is CASIPAGLANYGYTF. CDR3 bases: TGTGCCAGCATCCCAGCGGGATTAGCTAACTATGGCTACACCTTC.

The CDR3 is CSVGTRSTGELFF. The DNA for the CDR3 is TGCAGCGTCGGGACTAGATCCACCGGGGAGCTGTTTTTT. The chain has TRBV29-1 and TRBJ2-2; TRBD2 matches at 8 bases. The CDR3 is made up of 13 amino acids. CDR1 is SQVTM, CDR2 ANQGSEA, per germline. V lost 6 bases, J lost 4 bases, and 4 bases stayed unmatched.

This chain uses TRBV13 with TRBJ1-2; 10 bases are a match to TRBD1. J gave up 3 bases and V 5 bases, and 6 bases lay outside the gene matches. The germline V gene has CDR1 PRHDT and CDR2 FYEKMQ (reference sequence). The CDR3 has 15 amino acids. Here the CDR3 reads CASSQTGGRDYGYTF. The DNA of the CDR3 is TGTGCCAGCAGCCAGACAGGGGGCAGGGACTATGGCTACACCTTC.

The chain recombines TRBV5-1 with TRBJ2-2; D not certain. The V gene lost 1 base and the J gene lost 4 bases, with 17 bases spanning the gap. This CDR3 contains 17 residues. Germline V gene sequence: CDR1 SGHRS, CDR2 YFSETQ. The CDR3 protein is CASSLYRPTLLTGELFF. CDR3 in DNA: TGCGCCAGCAGCTTGTACCGTCCAACCCTGCTCACCGGGGAGCTGTTTTTT.

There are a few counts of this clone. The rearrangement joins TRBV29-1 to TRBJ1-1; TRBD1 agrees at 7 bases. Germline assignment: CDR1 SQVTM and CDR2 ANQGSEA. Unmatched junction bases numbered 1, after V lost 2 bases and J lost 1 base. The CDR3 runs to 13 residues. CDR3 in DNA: TGCAGCGTTGAACGGACAGGGAACACTGAAGCTTTCTTT. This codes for CSVERTGNTEAFF.

This CDR3 reads CASSPLSDNQPQHF. DNA for the CDR3: TGTGCCAGCTCACCACTGAGCGATAATCAGCCCCAGCATTTT. The gene calls are TRBV18 and TRBJ1-5; D remains ambiguous. There are 14 residues in the CDR3. Looked up from germline, CDR1 is KGHSH and CDR2 is LQKENI. The V end was cut by 1 base, the J end by 4 bases, with 8 bases between.

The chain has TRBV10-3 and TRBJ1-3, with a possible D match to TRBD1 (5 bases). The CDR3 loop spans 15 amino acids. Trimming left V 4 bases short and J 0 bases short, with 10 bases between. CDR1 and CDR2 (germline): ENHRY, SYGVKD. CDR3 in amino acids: CAISGQRNSGNTIYF. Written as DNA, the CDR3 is TGTGCCATCAGTGGACAGAGAAACTCTGGAAACACCATATATTTT.

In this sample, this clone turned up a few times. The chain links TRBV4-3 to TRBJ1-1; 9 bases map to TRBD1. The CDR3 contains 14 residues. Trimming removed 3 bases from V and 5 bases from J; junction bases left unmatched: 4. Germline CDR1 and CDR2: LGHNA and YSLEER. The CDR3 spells CASSQNRGQTEAFF. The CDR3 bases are TGCGCCAGCAGCCAGAACAGGGGGCAAACTGAAGCTTTCTTT.

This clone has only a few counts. DNA for the CDR3: TGTGCCTGGAAGGGTACGAACACCGGGGAGCTGTTTTTT. Protein product: CAWKGTNTGELFF. The chain carries TRBV30 and TRBJ2-2; no clear D. This CDR3 has 13 residues. Trimming took 4 bases from V and 0 from J, leaving 6 bases between them. Per germline, CDR1 GTSNPN and CDR2 SVGIG (reference sequence).

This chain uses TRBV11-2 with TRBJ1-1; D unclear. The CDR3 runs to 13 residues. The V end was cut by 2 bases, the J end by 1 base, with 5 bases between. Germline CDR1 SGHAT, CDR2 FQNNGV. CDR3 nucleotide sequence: TGTGCCAGCAGCTTATACCAGAACACTGAAGCTTTCTTT. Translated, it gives CASSLYQNTEAFF.

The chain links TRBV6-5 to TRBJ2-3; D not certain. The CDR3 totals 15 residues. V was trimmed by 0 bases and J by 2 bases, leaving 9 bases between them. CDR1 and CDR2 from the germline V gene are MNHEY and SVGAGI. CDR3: CASSYSLFPTDTQYF. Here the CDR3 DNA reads TGTGCCAGCAGTTACTCTCTTTTCCCCACAGATACGCAGTATTTT.

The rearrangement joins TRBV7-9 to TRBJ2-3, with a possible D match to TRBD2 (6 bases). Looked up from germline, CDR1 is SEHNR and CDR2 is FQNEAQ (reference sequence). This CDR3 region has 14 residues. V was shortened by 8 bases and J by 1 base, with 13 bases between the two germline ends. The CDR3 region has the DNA TGTGCCAGCCGGCGGGGTAGCGGCACAGATACGCAGTATTTT. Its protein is CASRRGSGTDTQYF. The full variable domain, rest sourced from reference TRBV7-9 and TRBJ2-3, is DTGVSQNPRHKITKRGQNVTFRCDPISEHNRLYWYRQTLGQGPEFLTYFQNEAQLEKSRLLSDRFSAERPKGSFSTLEIQRTEQGDSAMYLCASRRGSGTDTQYFGPGTRLTVL.

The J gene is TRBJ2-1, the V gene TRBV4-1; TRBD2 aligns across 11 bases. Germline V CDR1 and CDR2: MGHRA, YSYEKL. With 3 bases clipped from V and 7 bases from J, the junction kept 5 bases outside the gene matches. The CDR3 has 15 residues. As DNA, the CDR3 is TGCGCCAGCAGCCATAGCGGGGGGGCGAATAATGAGCAGTTCTTC. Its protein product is CASSHSGGANNEQFF.

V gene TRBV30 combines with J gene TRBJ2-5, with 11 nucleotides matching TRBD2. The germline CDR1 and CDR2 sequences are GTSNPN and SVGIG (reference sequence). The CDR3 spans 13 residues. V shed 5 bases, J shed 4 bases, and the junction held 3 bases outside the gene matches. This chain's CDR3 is CAWLAGGLETQYF. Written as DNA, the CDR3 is TGTGCCTGGTTAGCGGGGGGGCTAGAGACCCAGTACTTC.

Here the CDR3 DNA reads TGCGCCAGCAGCCAACCGAGCACAGATACCTACGAGCAGTACTTC. Translating gives CASSQPSTDTYEQYF. The V call is TRBV4-1, the J call TRBJ2-7; D is undetermined. V was shortened by 2 bases and J by 2 bases, with 13 bases between the two germline ends. Germline V gene sequence: CDR1 MGHRA, CDR2 YSYEKL. There are 15 residues in the CDR3.

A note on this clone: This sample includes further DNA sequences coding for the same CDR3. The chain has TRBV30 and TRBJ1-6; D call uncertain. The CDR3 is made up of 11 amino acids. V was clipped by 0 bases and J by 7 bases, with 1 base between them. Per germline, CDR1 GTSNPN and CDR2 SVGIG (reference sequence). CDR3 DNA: TGTGCCTGGAGTGTAAATTCACCCCTCCACTTT. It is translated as CAWSVNSPLHF. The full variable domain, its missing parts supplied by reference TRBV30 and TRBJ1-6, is SQTIHQWPATLVQPVGSPLSLECTVEGTSNPNLYWYRQAAGRGLQLLFYSVGIGQISSEVPQNLSASRPQDRQFILSSKKLLLSDSGFYLCAWSVNSPLHFGNGTRLTVT.

CDR3 DNA: TGTGCCAGCAGCGGCGGGACAAGCCATAGCAATCAGCCCCAGCATTTT. It specifies CASSGGTSHSNQPQHF. The chain has TRBV6-6 and TRBJ1-5; D might be TRBD1 (6 bases). This CDR3 comprises 16 residues. V was trimmed by 6 bases and J by 0 bases, leaving 15 bases between them. Germline V gives CDR1 MNHNY, CDR2 SVGAGI (reference sequence).

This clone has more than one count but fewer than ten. CDR3 nucleotides: TGTGCCAGCAGCTTAGAAGCGGGGGTATTCTCCTACGAGCAGTACTTC. Translated: CASSLEAGVFSYEQYF. V gene TRBV7-8 combines with J gene TRBJ2-7; 8 bases line up with TRBD2. The CDR3 has 16 amino acids. The J segment lost 0 bases and the V segment lost 1 base, leaving 5 bases of the junction unmatched. Germline lookup yields CDR1 SGHVS and CDR2 FQNEAQ.

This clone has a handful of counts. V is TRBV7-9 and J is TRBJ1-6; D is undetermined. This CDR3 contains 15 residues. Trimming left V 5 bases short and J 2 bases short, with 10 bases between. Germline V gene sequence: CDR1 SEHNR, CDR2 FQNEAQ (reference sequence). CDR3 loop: CASSLPEPYNSPLHF. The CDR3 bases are TGTGCCAGCAGCCTCCCAGAGCCCTATAATTCACCCCTCCACTTT. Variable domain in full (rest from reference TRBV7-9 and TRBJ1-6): DTGVSQNPRHKITKRGQNVTFRCDPISEHNRLYWYRQTLGQGPEFLTYFQNEAQLEKSRLLSDRFSAERPKGSFSTLEIQRTEQGDSAMYLCASSLPEPYNSPLHFGNGTRLTVT.

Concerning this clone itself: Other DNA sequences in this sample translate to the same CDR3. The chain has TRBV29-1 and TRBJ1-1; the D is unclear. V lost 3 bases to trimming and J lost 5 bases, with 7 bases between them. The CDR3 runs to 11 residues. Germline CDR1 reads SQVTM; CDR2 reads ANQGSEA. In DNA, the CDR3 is TGCAGCGTTGATGCCGGGACTGAAGCTTTCTTT. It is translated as CSVDAGTEAFF.

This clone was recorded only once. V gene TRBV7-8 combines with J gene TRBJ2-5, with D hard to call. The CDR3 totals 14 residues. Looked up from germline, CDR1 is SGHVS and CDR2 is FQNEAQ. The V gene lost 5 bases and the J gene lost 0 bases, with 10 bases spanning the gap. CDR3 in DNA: TGTGCCAGCAGCCCACAGTGGTACCAAGAGACCCAGTACTTC. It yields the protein CASSPQWYQETQYF.

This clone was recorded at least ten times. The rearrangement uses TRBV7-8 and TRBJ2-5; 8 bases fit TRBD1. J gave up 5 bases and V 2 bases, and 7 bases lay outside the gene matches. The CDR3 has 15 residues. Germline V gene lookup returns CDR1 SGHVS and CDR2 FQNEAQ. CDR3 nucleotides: TGTGCCAGCAGCTTACGGGCAGGGGGCAAGGAGACCCAGTACTTC. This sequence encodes CASSLRAGGKETQYF.

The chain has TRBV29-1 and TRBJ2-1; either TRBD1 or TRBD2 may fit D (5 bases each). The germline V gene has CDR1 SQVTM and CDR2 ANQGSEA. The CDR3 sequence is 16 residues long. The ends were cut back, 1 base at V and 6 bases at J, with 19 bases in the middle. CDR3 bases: TGCAGCGTTGAAGGAATAGAGGGGATCTTTTCCAATGAGCAGTTCTTC. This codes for CSVEGIEGIFSNEQFF.